The T cell receptor (beta chain) described here comes from a study of blood T cell repertoires in COVID-19. At the level of the study: From T cells, B-cell-depleted T cells, or PBMCs came the material, which was cDNA or gDNA.

The germline V gene encodes CDR1 SGHRS and CDR2 YFSETQ. CDR3 size: 13 residues. The V end lost 2 bases, the J end lost 2 bases, and 6 bases lay between the germline ends. Method: immunoSEQ multiplex PCR; TCRdb's copy keeps in-frame clones and lacks some. The sample holds 150,000 to 180,000 clones; roughly four fifths are singletons and the top ten take 12%. This clone is a singleton in its sample. The sample was peripheral blood. This receptor was taken from a woman aged 60-70 years with COVID-19, enrolled during active disease. The chain recombines TRBV5-1 with TRBJ2-3; D remains unclear. The CDR3, as DNA: TGCGCCAGCAGCTTCCCTAACACAGATACGCAGTATTTT. Protein: CASSFPNTDTQYF.